This TCR beta chain was sequenced for a study of cytomegalovirus exposure and HLA in healthy donors. Study results and caveats: For most TCR beta V segments, an earlier analysis put the productive rate at about 90% or about 30% of the time. A later analysis linked more than 15,000 TCR beta sequences to HLA alleles at 0.05 false discovery rate. A later look showed TCR association rates differing by HLA locus, highest for DRB1 and lowest for HLA-C. Researchers reported in a later analysis that common viral pathogens appeared linked to several top clusters.

In regard to this clone: Its antigen is unknown.

Trimming took 0 bases from V and 5 from J; bases not matched to a gene: 0. The CDR3 sequence is 13 residues long. CDR1 SGHRS and CDR2 YFSETQ come from the germline V gene. A multiplex PCR was run with 60 Vbeta primers and 13 Jbeta primers. Sequencing used immunoSEQ multiplex PCR; TCRdb keeps in-frame clones, though not all of them. The sample has some 150,000 clones, 70% to 75% seen once. Sequencing input: PBMCs. The receptor comes from a human donor in good health. The chain uses TRBV5-1 and TRBJ2-7, with TRBD1 matching over 9 bases. This CDR3 reads CASSLGTGDEQYF. The CDR3 coding sequence is TGCGCCAGCAGCTTGGGGACAGGGGACGAGCAGTACTTC.